This T cell receptor (beta chain) comes out of a study of molecular identifiers for immune sequencing clone quantification. Study-wide results and limits: In CMV-specific effectors, clones above 20 copies held over 98% of molecules; naive, under 1%.

This clonotype was counted a few times. Its matching antigen is unknown. A CD8+CD4-CCR7+CD45RA+ phenotype served as the sorting definition for naive CD8 T cells. This CDR3 is built from 14 residues. Per the germline V gene, CDR1 is SQVTM and CDR2 is ANQGSEA. The junction had 15 bases not matched to a gene; V was cut back by 7 bases and J by 8 bases. With listed TCR primers and previously described methods, bulk TCR libraries were prepared. One entry per CDR3 protein results from TCRdb running MiXCR on the PCR reads. The repertoire consists of tens of thousands of distinct CDR3 sequences, with roughly 24% occurring once and the leading ten covering around 0.97%.

This clonotype originated in a human donor in good health. Some libraries in this study had Jurkat cell RNA spiked in. The chain is built from TRBV29-1 and TRBJ1-2; 8 bases map to TRBD1. Sequences were obtained from naive CD8+ T cells from blood, with Jurkat cell RNA spiked in. Subset meaning: FACS-sorted CD8+CD4-CCR7+CD45RA+ naive T cells. CDR3 nucleotide sequence: TGCAGCGCCGCAGGGGGCGCGAGATTTGGAGGCTACACCTTC. Protein: CSAAGGARFGGYTF.